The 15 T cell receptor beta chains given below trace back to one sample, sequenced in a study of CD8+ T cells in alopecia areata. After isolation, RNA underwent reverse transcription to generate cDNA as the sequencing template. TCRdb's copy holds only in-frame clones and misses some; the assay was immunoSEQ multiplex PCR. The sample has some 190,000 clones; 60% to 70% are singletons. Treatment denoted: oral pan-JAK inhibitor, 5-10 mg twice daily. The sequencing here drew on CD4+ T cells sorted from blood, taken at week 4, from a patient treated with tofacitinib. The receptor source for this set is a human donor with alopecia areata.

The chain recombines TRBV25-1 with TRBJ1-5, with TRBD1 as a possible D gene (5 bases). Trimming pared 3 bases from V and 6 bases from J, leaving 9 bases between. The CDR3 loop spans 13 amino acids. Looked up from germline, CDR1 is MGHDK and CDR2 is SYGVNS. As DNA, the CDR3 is TGTGCCAGCAGTGACCAGGGAGGTCAGCCCCAGCATTTT. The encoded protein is CASSDQGGQPQHF.

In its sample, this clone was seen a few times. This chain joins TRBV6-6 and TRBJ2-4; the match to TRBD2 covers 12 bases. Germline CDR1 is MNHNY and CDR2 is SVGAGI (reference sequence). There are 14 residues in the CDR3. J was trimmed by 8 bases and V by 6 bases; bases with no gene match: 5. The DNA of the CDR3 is TGTGCCAGCAGCTGGACTAGCGGGAAAGACATTCAGTACTTC. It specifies CASSWTSGKDIQYF.

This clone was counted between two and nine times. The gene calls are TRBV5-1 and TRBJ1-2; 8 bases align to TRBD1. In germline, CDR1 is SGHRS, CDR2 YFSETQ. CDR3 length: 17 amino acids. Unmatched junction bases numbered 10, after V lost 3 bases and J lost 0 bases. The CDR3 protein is CASSSAGGAGPNYGYTF. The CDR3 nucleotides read TGCGCCAGCAGCTCGGCAGGGGGCGCGGGGCCTAACTATGGCTACACCTTC.

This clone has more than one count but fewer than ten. CDR3 sequence: CASSQQQRSYEQYF. The CDR3 DNA sequence: TGCGCCAGCAGCCAACAGCAGCGGTCCTACGAGCAGTACTTC. The chain has TRBV4-3 and TRBJ2-7, with a tentative D call TRBD2 (5 bases). This CDR3 comprises 14 residues. Germline-derived CDR1 and CDR2 are LGHNA and YSLEER. The V gene lost 2 bases and the J gene lost 1 base, with 9 bases spanning the gap.

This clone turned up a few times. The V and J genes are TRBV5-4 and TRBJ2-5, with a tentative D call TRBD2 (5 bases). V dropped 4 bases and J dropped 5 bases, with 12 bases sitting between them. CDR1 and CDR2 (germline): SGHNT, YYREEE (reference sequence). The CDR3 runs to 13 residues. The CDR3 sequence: CASSATGYETQYF. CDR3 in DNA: TGTGCCAGCAGCGCAACGGGGTATGAGACCCAGTACTTC. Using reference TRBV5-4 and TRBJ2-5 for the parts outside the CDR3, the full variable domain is ETGVTQSPTHLIKTRGQQVTLRCSSQSGHNTVSWYQQALGQGPQFIFQYYREEENGRGNFPPRFSGLQFPNYSSELNVNALELDDSALYLCASSATGYETQYFGPGTRLLVL.

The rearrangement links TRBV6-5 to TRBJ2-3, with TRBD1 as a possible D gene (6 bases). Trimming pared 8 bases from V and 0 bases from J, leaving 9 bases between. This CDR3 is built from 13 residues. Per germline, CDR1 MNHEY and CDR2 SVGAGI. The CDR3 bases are TGTGCCAGCCGGGACACCAGCACAGATACGCAGTATTTT. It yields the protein CASRDTSTDTQYF.

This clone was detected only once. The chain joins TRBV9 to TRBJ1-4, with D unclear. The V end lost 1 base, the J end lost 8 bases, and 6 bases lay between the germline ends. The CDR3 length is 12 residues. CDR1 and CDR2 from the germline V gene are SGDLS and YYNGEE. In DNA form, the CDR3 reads TGTGCCAGCAGCGTAAACGGGGAAAAACTGTTTTTT. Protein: CASSVNGEKLFF.

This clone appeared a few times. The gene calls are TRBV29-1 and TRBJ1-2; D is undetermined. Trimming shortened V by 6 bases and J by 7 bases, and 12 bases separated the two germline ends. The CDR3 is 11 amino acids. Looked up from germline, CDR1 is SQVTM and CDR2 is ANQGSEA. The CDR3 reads CSVGVGPGYTF. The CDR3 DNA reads TGCAGCGTCGGAGTTGGGCCTGGCTACACCTTC. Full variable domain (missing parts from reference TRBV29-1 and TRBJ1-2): SAVISQKPSRDICQRGTSLTIQCQVDSQVTMMFWYRQQPGQSLTLIATANQGSEATYESGFVIDKFPISRPNLTFSTLTVSNMSPEDSSIYLCSVGVGPGYTFGSGTRLTVV.

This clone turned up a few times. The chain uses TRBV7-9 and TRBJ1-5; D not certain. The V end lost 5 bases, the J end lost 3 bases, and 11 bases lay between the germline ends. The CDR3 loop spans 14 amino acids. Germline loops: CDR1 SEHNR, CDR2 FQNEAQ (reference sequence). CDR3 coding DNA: TGTGCCAGCAGCCGCCCGGGCCCCAATCAGCCCCAGCATTTT. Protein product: CASSRPGPNQPQHF.

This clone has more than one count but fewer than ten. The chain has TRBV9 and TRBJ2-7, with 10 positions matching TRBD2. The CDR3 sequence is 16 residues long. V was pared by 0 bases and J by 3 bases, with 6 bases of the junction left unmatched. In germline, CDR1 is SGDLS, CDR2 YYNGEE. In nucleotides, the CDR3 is TGTGCCAGCAGCGTAGCTGAGCTAGCGGGAGTCTACGAGCAGTACTTC. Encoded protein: CASSVAELAGVYEQYF.

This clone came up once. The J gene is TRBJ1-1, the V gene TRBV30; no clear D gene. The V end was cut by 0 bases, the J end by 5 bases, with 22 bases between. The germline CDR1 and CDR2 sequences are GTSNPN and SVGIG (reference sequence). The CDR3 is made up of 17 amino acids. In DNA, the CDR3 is TGTGCCTGGAGTGTTTCCAGGAGACAAGGCCTGCGGACTGAAGCTTTCTTT. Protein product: CAWSVSRRQGLRTEAFF.

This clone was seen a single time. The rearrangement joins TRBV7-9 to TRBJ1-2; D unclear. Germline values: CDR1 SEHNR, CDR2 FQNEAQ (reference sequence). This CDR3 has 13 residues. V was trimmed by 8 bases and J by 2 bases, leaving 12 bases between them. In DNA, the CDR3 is TGTGCCAGCGGGAACATCCTAAACTATGGCTACACCTTC. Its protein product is CASGNILNYGYTF.

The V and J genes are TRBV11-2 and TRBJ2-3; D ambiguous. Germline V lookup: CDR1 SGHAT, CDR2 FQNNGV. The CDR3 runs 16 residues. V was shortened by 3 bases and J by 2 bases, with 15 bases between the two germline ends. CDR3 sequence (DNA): TGTGCCAGCAGCTTGGTTCCCGGCAAGATCACAGATACGCAGTATTTT. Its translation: CASSLVPGKITDTQYF.

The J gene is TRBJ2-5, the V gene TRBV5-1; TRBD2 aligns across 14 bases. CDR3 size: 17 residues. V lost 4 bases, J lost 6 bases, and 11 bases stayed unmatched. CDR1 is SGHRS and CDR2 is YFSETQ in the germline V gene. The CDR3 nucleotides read TGCGCCAGCAGCGGGGGACTAGCGGGAGTCCTCGCTAAGACCCAGTACTTC. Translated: CASSGGLAGVLAKTQYF.

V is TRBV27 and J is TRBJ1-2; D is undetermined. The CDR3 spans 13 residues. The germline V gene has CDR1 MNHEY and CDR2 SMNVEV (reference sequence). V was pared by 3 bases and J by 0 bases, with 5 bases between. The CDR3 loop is CASSLVANYGYTF. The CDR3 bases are TGTGCCAGCAGTTTGGTGGCTAACTATGGCTACACCTTC.